The clone carrying this TCR beta chain came up many times. The target antigen is unknown. CDR1 is SNHLY and CDR2 is FYNNEI in the germline V gene. This CDR3 has 14 residues. V trimming: 8 bases; J trimming: 1 base; junction bases outside the gene matches: 5. These data belong to a study of cytomegalovirus exposure and HLA in healthy donors. Whole-study results and caveats: No immune exposure information besides CMV serostatus was available.

Vbeta (60) and Jbeta (13) primers were used in the PCR. Libraries were prepared by immunoSEQ multiplex PCR; TCRdb keeps only in-frame clonotypes and omits some of them. The data contain 130,000 to 150,000 clones, over 60% of them seen just once; the ten biggest clones take up nearly 7%. This chain uses TRBV2 with TRBJ1-1; TRBD1 matches 9 bases. The TCR sequence derives from a man aged 35 to 55 in good health and CMV-seropositive. Sequences were obtained from PBMCs. The CDR3 DNA sequence: TGTGCCAGCTCGGAGACAGGGGGGAACACTGAAGCTTTCTTT. Translation gives CASSETGGNTEAFF.